This T cell receptor (beta chain) derives from a study of OX40 agonist ivuxolimab in advanced cancers. Study-level findings and limits: Researchers did not determine the expanded peripheral T cells' antigen specificity.

Repertoires were generated with immunoSEQ multiplex PCR, while TCRdb's copy carries only in-frame clones and drops some. Of 44,000 or so clones in the sample, 60% to 85% were seen once. Germline V lookup: CDR1 ENHRY, CDR2 SYGVKD. This CDR3 has 18 amino acids. The V segment lost 4 bases and the J segment 0 bases; nucleotides outside the gene matches: 10. With regard to this clone: Its antigen is still unknown.

The sample consisted of CD4+ or CD8+ T cells sorted from blood, taken in a trial of the OX40 agonist ivuxolimab. This TCR derives from an adult with an advanced solid tumor such as melanoma, head and neck, liver or kidney cancer. V and J are TRBV10-3 and TRBJ2-7; 12 nucleotides line up with TRBD2. Here the CDR3 DNA reads TGTGCCATCAGTGGGGGGCCAAGACTAGCGGGAGTCTCCTACGAGCAGTACTTC. Translating gives CAISGGPRLAGVSYEQYF.